This passage covers 4 T cell receptor beta chains from one sample sequenced in a study of cytomegalovirus exposure and HLA in healthy donors. PCR amplification relied on 60 Vbeta primers (plus 13 Jbeta primers). Clones were read by immunoSEQ multiplex PCR, and TCRdb kept only the in-frame ones, dropping some. The data show about 130,000 clones, over 60% seen once. The sequenced material came from PBMCs. The receptors were gathered from a middle-aged woman in good health and CMV-seropositive.

The rearrangement links TRBV6-5 to TRBJ1-5, with D maybe TRBD1 (5 bases). There are 15 residues in the CDR3. Germline assignment: CDR1 MNHEY and CDR2 SVGAGI. Trimming shortened V by 5 bases and J by 7 bases, and 18 bases separated the two germline ends. The CDR3 DNA reads as TGTGCCAGCAGTACCGCGGGAGGGGTGGGACAGCCCCAGCATTTT. As protein: CASSTAGGVGQPQHF.

This clone was detected many times. This chain uses TRBV5-4 with TRBJ2-7; D is unresolved. Per the germline V gene, CDR1 is SGHNT and CDR2 is YYREEE (reference sequence). V was clipped by 1 base and J by 2 bases, with 10 bases between them. The CDR3 covers 14 residues. The CDR3, as DNA: TGTGCCAGCAGCTTGCTAGAGGCCCCCTACGAGCAGTACTTC. As protein: CASSLLEAPYEQYF.

To note about this clone: Other DNA variants within this sample encode the same CDR3. The V gene is TRBV6-5, the J gene TRBJ1-1; D is ambiguous. The CDR3 has 13 residues. The V and J ends lost 4 bases and 2 bases respectively, with 8 bases between them. Germline lookup yields CDR1 MNHEY and CDR2 SVGAGI. The chain's CDR3 is CASSSGINTEAFF. CDR3 DNA sequence: TGTGCCAGCAGTTCCGGGATCAACACTGAAGCTTTCTTT.

The chain has TRBV11-3 and TRBJ2-3; 8 nucleotides line up with TRBD2. Germline assignment: CDR1 SGHNT and CDR2 YENEEA. This CDR3 contains 15 residues. The trim removed 6 bases at V and 4 bases at J, leaving 9 bases unmatched. The CDR3 DNA reads as TGTGCCAGCAGTTTCGGGGGGGCGCGGTCAGATACGCAGTATTTT. This encodes CASSFGGARSDTQYF.